This entry features one T cell receptor (beta chain) sequence. This clonotype was counted at least ten times. Its target antigen remains unknown. No base qualities exist here, and no much larger clone lies one base off it. This entry is derived from a study of T cells in Graves' hyperthyroidism and ophthalmopathy (dated by TCRdb to between 2018 and 2021). About the full investigation: Peripheral blood samples were taken at the time of initial diagnosis, prior to any treatment. Once sampling was done, hyperthyroidism patients were given methimazole at a starting dose of 30 mg daily, whereas ophthalmopathy patients were given high-dose intravenous methylprednisolone. TCR Vbeta CDR3 sequencing of 140 or so peripheral blood samples (fewer than 45 ophthalmopathy, 75 to 85 hyperthyroidism and roughly 17 progressor patients) is reported in the paper. In addition, the study compared T-cell repertoires in thyroid tissue and in blood from roughly six Graves' hyperthyroidism patients. The roughly 100 discovery patients were randomly divided into training and test sets at a 7:3 ratio. To identify distinguishing TCR V-J signatures, a discovery cohort of 100 or so patients was used, comprising approximately 40 with Graves' ophthalmopathy and 57 with stable Graves' hyperthyroidism. Whether ophthalmopathy could be predicted prospectively was tested in an independent validation cohort made up of roughly 19 hyperthyroidism patients plus 17 patients who later progressed to ophthalmopathy. On the study overall, not on this receptor specifically: A 13 V-J signature model separated ophthalmopathy from stable hyperthyroidism, with about 88% sensitivity and roughly 82% specificity in cross-validation and 80%/75% in testing. No statistical method was used to set the sample size in advance, and investigators knew the group allocation. In validation, the model predicted progression to ophthalmopathy a median of about 6.5 months before onset, with approximately 68% sensitivity and around 76% specificity. Most expanded thyroid clonotypes (frequency above 0.001) were also found in blood, which suggests that blood repertoires may mirror thyroid immune responses.

From a lookup of the germline V gene, CDR1 and CDR2 are SGHRS and YFSETQ. Counted from cysteine to phenylalanine, this CDR3 has 13 amino acids. Only the CDR3 part of the read is kept: 39 bases, read in frame from the first base. V gives up 0 bases and J gives up 4 bases, and the segment between their germline ends measures 7 bases. Moderately to severely active disease, a Clinical Activity Score of at least 3, a NOSPECS grade of at least 4, and a duration under 3 months were present in ophthalmopathy patients. Patients with uncontrolled infections, other autoimmune diseases, pregnancy or lactation were excluded. Diagnoses were established on the basis of clinical symptoms, serum thyroxine and TRAb, thyroid ultrasound, and orbital computed tomography. PBMCs were isolated from about 9 ml of fresh peripheral blood by Ficoll-Paque density gradient centrifugation. Total RNA was extracted with Trizol reagent, and quality was checked on an Agilent 2100 Bioanalyzer.

TCR beta CDR3 regions were amplified from RNA transcripts. The first round of RT-PCR for the TCR CDR3 was performed with the HTBI primer set and the Qiagen OneStep RT-PCR kit. The libraries were constructed in a second round of multiplex PCR and then size-selected and purified. Sequencing of the libraries was done on an Illumina HiSeq2000 using paired-end 100 bp reads. The source study handled its data this way. SOAPnuke was used to process the raw data, removing reads that contained adapters or uncalled bases, had a mean Phred below 15, or lacked an exact match to the constant primer or identifier. High-quality paired reads were merged using COPE v1.2.5, and each unique nucleotide sequence was defined as a clonotype. MiTCR v1.1 was used to align the clonotypes against IMGT TRBV, TRBD and TRBJ reference segments. Analysis was restricted to V-J combinations with a frequency above 0.0001, which covered roughly 99% of repertoires. The TCS score was defined as F50 (clonal expansion) divided by E x V (chaos), with BLOSUM62-based TCRdist calculated between CDR3 peptides within each V-J. Welch's t-statistics and random forest reduced roughly 540 V-J features to under 15, which were used in a naive Bayes classifier (R e1071). Using fastp trimming at Q25 and MiXCR clonotype assembly, TCRdb reanalyzed the public sequencing data and kept in-frame beta chains. Every distinct CDR3 protein forms one entry, paired with its most common genes and DNA. The V and J calls and clone size are TCRdb's, not the authors'. The sample profile shows fewer than 250,000 distinct CDR3 sequences; almost 25% of them were found once. The ten largest clones add up to 35% of the sample.

The V and J genes are TRBV5-1 and TRBJ1-1, with TRBD1 perhaps the D gene, on 5 matching bases. The sample taken for sequencing was blood. The TCR sequence derives from a woman aged 40 to 50 with Graves' ophthalmopathy. The nucleotide sequence reads TGCGCCAGCAGCTTGGGCAGGGTCACTGAAGCTTTCTTT. Its translation is CASSLGRVTEAFF.